This TCR beta chain was identified in a study of STAT5B mutations in CD4+ large granular lymphocyte leukemia. The CDR3 spans 15 residues. CDR1 and CDR2 (germline): SGHRS, YFSETQ. V dropped 0 bases and J dropped 5; count of bases not matched to a gene: 6. The assay was immunoSEQ multiplex PCR, and TCRdb's table has in-frame clones only and misses some. The sample gives about 28,000 clones, roughly 84% of which show up once; approximately 6.2% is in the top ten. The receptor's source is a human donor in good health. This chain connects TRBV5-1 to TRBJ2-5; 8 bases line up with TRBD2. The sequenced sample consisted of CD4+ T cells from blood buffy coats. CDR3 nucleotides: TGCGCCAGCAGCTTGGTCGCGGCTAGCGGGGAGACCCAGTACTTC. Translating gives CASSLVAASGETQYF.